This T cell receptor (beta chain) stems from a study of T cell responses to AZD1222 COVID-19 vaccine (dated by TCRdb to about 2021). Regarding the complete study: AZD1222 recipients given second doses at about 4 weeks or at about 12 weeks were pooled, since spike-specific TCR depth and breadth were not found to differ between the two schedules. Trial participants were enrolled into age subgroups of 18-55, 56-69 and 70-plus years, which contained around 150, 28 and 57 TCR-sequenced participants, respectively. A total of over 230 trial participants underwent TCR sequencing, of whom 200 to 220 received two doses of AZD1222 and roughly 25 received two doses of the MenACWY control vaccine.

V loses 4 bases of germline sequence and J loses 4 bases, and the interval between the two ends is 15 bases. Including cysteine and phenylalanine, the CDR3 has 15 amino acids. Kept here is only the CDR3 DNA, which spans 45 bases and is read in frame from base 1. Looking up the germline V gene yields CDR1 SGHRS and CDR2 YFSETQ. General conclusions and limits of the study: Only five to seven AZD1222 recipients were SARS-CoV-2 seropositive at baseline, limiting conclusions about previously exposed vaccinees. Epitopes outside the regions mutated in the B.1.351 and B.1.1.7 variants were reportedly recognized by nearly half of the unique spike-specific TCRs. The 56-69-year group was small, and its depth increase did not reach significance, likely because of low power. Most participants were white British and females outnumbered males, and the authors suggested that clonal diversity may have been underestimated. Vaccine-associated CD4 TCRs spanned the whole spike protein, with dominant responses in regions 160-218 and 743-854. Spike-specific TCR breadth and depth rose significantly after two AZD1222 doses compared with day 0 and with MenACWY recipients. Because no day 14 peak-response samples were available, the repertoires could be characterized only after the peak T cell response.

Sample time point, as interpreted from the label and publication: baseline before first vaccination. Vaccinee samples came from UK trials COV001 and COV002, including a single-blind randomized controlled phase 2/3 trial of AZD1222 (ChAdOx1 nCoV-19) in healthy adults. For TCRbeta chain sequencing, PBMC samples from trial participants were taken at day 0 and at day 28 after the second dose. Comment on this clone: No antigen is known for it. The record has no base qualities; no much larger clone is one base away.

The CDR3 regions of human TCRbeta chains were subjected to immunosequencing. The study's processing was this. TCRs in the repertoires were matched against a reference library of SARS-CoV-2-specific TCRs that had been generated with the MIRA antigen-specificity platform. Breadth was defined as the fraction of unique TCRs that were SARS-CoV-2-associated, and depth was defined as the fraction of total T cells that were SARS-CoV-2-associated. Each spike-specific TCR was assigned to its reactive spike region and to a CD4 or CD8 class using the MIRA data. Log10-transformed breadth and depth values were compared by one-way ANOVA with Sidak's multiple comparisons tests. Entries here come from immuneACCESS through TCRdb and include only in-frame sequences with V and J called. Some clones fail to appear in such tables; in the studies checked, an unresolved V gene covers under half of the shortfall, and the cause of the remainder is unknown. V and J calls and clone size follow that table, whereas D and trimming were derived from the DNA. The sample table shows 150,000 to 180,000 clones, and 88% are seen once. Approximately 3.1% of the sample belongs to the ten largest clones.

This receptor chain uses TRBV5-1 and TRBJ1-3, and TRBD1 may be the D gene, going by 5 matching bases. This specimen was peripheral blood, taken on day 0 of AZD1222 vaccination. The sequence came from an adult in good health. The CDR3 in this case is CASSTAQGSGNTIYF. The bases read TGCGCCAGCAGCACCGCCCAGGGATCCGGAAACACCATATATTTT. Reference TRBV5-1 and TRBJ1-3 proteins supply the regions before and after the CDR3; the full variable domain is: KAGVTQTPRYLIKTRGQQVTLSCSPISGHRSVSWYQQTPGQGLQFLFEYFSETQRNKGNFPGRFSGRQFSNSRSEMNVSTLELGDSALYLCASSTAQGSGNTIYFGEGSWLTVV.